This TCR beta chain was observed in a study of OX40 agonist ivuxolimab in advanced cancers. Study-wide background: Ivuxolimab is an agonistic anti-OX40 (CD134) antibody, and patients were treated with it. The dose-escalation cohort had hepatocellular carcinoma, melanoma, renal cell or head and neck cancer. Broader study findings: Dose levels from 0.1 to 3.0 mg/kg saw CD4+ and CD8+ blood T cells expand clonally by week 6.

Germline CDR1 is SGDLS and CDR2 is YYNGEE. Trimming took 3 bases from V and 6 from J; bases not matched to a gene: 7. CDR3 size: 16 residues. TCRdb's copy holds only in-frame clones and misses some; the assay was immunoSEQ multiplex PCR. Seen here are tens of thousands of clones, roughly nine tenths observed once, and the top ten hold less than 3%. Concerning this clone: Its specificity is unknown.

The sequence derives from an adult with an advanced solid tumor such as melanoma, head and neck, liver or kidney cancer. The material was CD4+ or CD8+ T cells sorted from blood, obtained in a trial of the OX40 agonist ivuxolimab. The chain combines TRBV9 with TRBJ1-4; 11 bases fit TRBD1. The chain's CDR3 is CASSAGQGAVYEKLFF. In DNA, the CDR3 is TGTGCCAGCAGCGCAGGACAGGGGGCGGTTTATGAAAAACTGTTTTTT.